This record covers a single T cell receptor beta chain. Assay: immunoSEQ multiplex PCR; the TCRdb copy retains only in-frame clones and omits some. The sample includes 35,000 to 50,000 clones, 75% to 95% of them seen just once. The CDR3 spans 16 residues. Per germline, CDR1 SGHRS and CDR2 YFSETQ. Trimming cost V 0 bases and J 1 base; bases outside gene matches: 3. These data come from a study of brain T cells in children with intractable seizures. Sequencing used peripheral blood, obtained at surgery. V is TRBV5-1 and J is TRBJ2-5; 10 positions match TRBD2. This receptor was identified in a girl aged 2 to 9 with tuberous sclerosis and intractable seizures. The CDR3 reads CASSLAVAGGQETQYF. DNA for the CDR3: TGCGCCAGCAGCTTGGCTGTAGCGGGGGGCCAAGAGACCCAGTACTTC.